This T cell receptor (beta chain) was sequenced for a study of blood T cell repertoires in COVID-19. Clones were sequenced by immunoSEQ multiplex PCR, and TCRdb holds only the in-frame ones, with some missing. The repertoire holds about 340,000 clones, with about 86% as singletons. CDR3 length equals 12 residues. Germline V CDR1 and CDR2: MGHDK, SYGVNS. V was clipped by 8 bases and J by 6 bases, with 13 bases between them. Source material: peripheral blood. This sequence joins TRBV25-1 and TRBJ1-1; a weak D match, TRBD1 (5 bases). The source of this sequence is a man aged 25 to 45 with active or convalescent COVID-19. CDR3 DNA: TGTGCCAGCGCACTTTGGGGCTCTGAAGCTTTCTTT. Protein: CASALWGSEAFF.